This T cell receptor (beta chain) came from a study of regulatory T cells in long-lasting Graves disease. Time point in this sample: persistent/refractory GD, antithyroid drugs over 5 years with positive TRAb. Scientists built the TCR library using RNA that was extracted from PBMCs. In each case, Graves' disease was diagnosed per American Thyroid Association guidelines. Arm-PCR with iRepertoire HTBI primers amplified the CDR3 regions for these TCR beta libraries. TCRdb independently ran MiXCR on the multiplex PCR reads; one entry per CDR3 protein. The repertoire consists of around 460,000 distinct CDR3 sequences, with 20% to 25% occurring once and the leading ten covering about 6.6%. Study-wide points: Samples came from peripheral blood alone, without thyroid tissue. Persistent patients had a count of shared public clonotypes (over 2,500) that exceeded that of new patients (approximately 1,000). Accuracy was perhaps lowered by the small sample size.

As concerns this clonotype: Its antigen remains unidentified.

The V end lost 1 base, the J end lost 8 bases, and 12 bases lay between the germline ends. Germline CDR1 SGDLS, CDR2 YYNGEE. The CDR3 runs 14 residues. The genes are TRBV9 and TRBJ1-4; D ambiguous. The origin of this receptor is a female donor with Graves disease. The input for sequencing was peripheral blood mononuclear cells (PBMCs), taken when the disease was refractory, from a patient treated with antithyroid drugs. CDR3 bases: TGTGCCAGCAGCGTAAACGCCGGGCCCGAAAAACTGTTTTTT. Protein: CASSVNAGPEKLFF.